This TCR beta chain derives from a study of Graves' ophthalmopathy and Graves' hyperthyroidism. The V gene's germline CDR1 is SGHRS and CDR2 YFSETQ. The V segment lost 0 bases and the J segment 5 bases; nucleotides outside the gene matches: 5. This CDR3 spans 14 amino acids. Eligible hyperthyroidism cases comprised new diagnoses of under 2 months' duration in individuals aged 18 to 65. Uncontrolled infections, pregnancy, lactation or other autoimmune diseases led to patient exclusion. The diagnostic workup employed clinical symptoms, serum thyroxine, TRAb, thyroid ultrasound and orbital computed tomography. Amplifying from RNA transcripts, the study obtained TCR beta CDR3 regions. The first round was an RT-PCR with HTBI primers, and the second round was a multiplex PCR. TCRdb used MiXCR to reprocess the multiplex PCR reads, holding one entry per CDR3 protein. Among roughly 1.1 million distinct CDR3 sequences listed, 35% to 40% were seen once.

This clonotype showed up many times. The clonotype was recovered from an adult man with Graves' hyperthyroidism. This chain joins TRBV5-1 and TRBJ2-7; 7 bases are a match to TRBD2. Sequencing was performed on peripheral blood or thyroid tissue (not recorded which). CDR3 sequence reads: CASSLAGGSDEQYF. CDR3 nucleotides: TGCGCCAGCAGCTTGGCCGGGGGGTCGGACGAGCAGTACTTC.